These T cell receptor beta chains were read from a single sample in a study of cytomegalovirus exposure and HLA in healthy donors. Libraries were prepared by immunoSEQ multiplex PCR; TCRdb keeps only in-frame clonotypes and omits some of them. The top ten clones hold approximately 1% of a sample with under 150,000 clones, over 80% of them seen once. The sample comprised PBMCs. Source of these receptors: a boy between 10 and 17 years old in good health and CMV-seronegative. CDR3s include the opening cysteine and the closing phenylalanine or tryptophan. D genes are given only for firm matches. Only some rows state a clone size, as once, few, many or a class for expanded clones.

size	V	J	D	DNA	CDR3
-	TRBV4-3	TRBJ1-1	-	TGCGCCAGCAGCCAAGGGTTGGGGGCTACTGAAGCTTTCTTT	CASSQGLGATEAFF
-	TRBV5-1	TRBJ2-5	-	TGCGCCAGCAGCTTGCAACAGAGAGAGACCCAGTACTTC	CASSLQQRETQYF
-	TRBV6-1	TRBJ2-7	-	TGTGCCAGCAGTGAACGGGGGTACGAGCAGTACTTC	CASSERGYEQYF
-	TRBV6-4	TRBJ1-2	-	TGTGCCAGCAGTGATTCCGGGAACTATGGCTACACCTTC	CASSDSGNYGYTF
-	TRBV7-6	TRBJ1-2	-	TGTGCCAGCAGCTTAAGGCCTTCGGGGGGGACGAACTATGGCTACACCTTC	CASSLRPSGGTNYGYTF
-	TRBV29-1	TRBJ2-1	-	TGCAGCGTTGACAGTTCGGAGGGGAATGAGCAGTTCTTC	CSVDSSEGNEQFF
-	TRBV4-1	TRBJ2-7	TRBD2	TGCGCCAGCAGCCAAGTAGGGACTAGCGGGAGCTCCTACGAGCAGTACTTC	CASSQVGTSGSSYEQYF
-	TRBV11-1	TRBJ1-5	-	TGTGCCAGCAGCTTCTCCGCGGGGGAGCCCCAGCATTTT	CASSFSAGEPQHF
-	TRBV27	TRBJ2-3	TRBD2	TGTGCCAGCAGTCGGACTAGCGGGAGTTACGGAGATACGCAGTATTTT	CASSRTSGSYGDTQYF
-	TRBV29-1	TRBJ1-2	-	TGCACCTACCACACGACAGAAGTCAGCGGGGGCGACTATGGCTACACCTTC	CTYHTTEVSGGDYGYTF
-	TRBV5-6	TRBJ1-2	-	TGTGCCAGCAGCTTGGCAGGGGATGGCTACACCTTC	CASSLAGDGYTF
-	TRBV6-6	TRBJ2-7	TRBD2	TGTGCCAGCAGTTCGACTAGCGGGAGCTACGAGCAGTACTTC	CASSSTSGSYEQYF
-	TRBV2	TRBJ2-6	-	TGTGCCAGCCGGATTCGGGACAATAGTAACGTCCTGACTTTC	CASRIRDNSNVLTF
-	TRBV15	TRBJ2-2	-	TGTGCCACCAGCAGAGGTTCAGGGAACACCGGGGAGCTGTTTTTT	CATSRGSGNTGELFF
once	TRBV6-1	TRBJ2-1	-	TGTGCCAGCAGTGGGTTAGATCCGCATCTGTTCTTC	CASSGLDPHLFF
-	TRBV29-1	TRBJ2-3	-	TGCAGCGTTTCAGGGGCAGATACGCAGTATTTT	CSVSGADTQYF
-	TRBV4-2	TRBJ2-3	TRBD2	TGTGCCAGCAGCCAAGAGGGAGGTCTAGCGGGAGGAGATACGCAGTATTTT	CASSQEGGLAGGDTQYF
-	TRBV5-3	TRBJ1-1	-	TGTGCCAGAAGCAGTCCCGGGGGGCAAGCTTTCTTT	CARSSPGGQAFF
-	TRBV25-1	TRBJ1-2	-	TGTGCCAGCAGTGAATACTCGCAGGGCGCCGTAGGCTACACCTTC	CASSEYSQGAVGYTF